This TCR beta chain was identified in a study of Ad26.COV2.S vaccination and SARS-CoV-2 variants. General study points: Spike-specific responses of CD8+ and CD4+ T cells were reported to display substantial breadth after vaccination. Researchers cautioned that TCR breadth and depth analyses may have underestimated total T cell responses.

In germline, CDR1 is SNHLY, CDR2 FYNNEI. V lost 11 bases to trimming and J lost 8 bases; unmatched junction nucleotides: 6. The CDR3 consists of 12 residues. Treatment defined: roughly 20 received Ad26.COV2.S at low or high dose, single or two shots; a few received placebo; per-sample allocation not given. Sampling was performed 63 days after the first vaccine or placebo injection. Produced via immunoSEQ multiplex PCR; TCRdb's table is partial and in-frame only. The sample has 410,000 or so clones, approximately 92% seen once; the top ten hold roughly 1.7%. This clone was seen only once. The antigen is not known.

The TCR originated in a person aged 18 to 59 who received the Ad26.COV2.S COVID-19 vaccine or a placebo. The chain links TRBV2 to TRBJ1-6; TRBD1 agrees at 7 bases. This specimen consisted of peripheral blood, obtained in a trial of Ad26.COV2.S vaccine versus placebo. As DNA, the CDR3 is TGTGCCCCCGGTGACAGGGATTCACCCCTCCACTTT. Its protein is CAPGDRDSPLHF.